This TCR beta chain was observed in a study of cytomegalovirus exposure and HLA in healthy donors. This clone was counted only a few times. PCR amplification relied on 60 Vbeta primers (plus 13 Jbeta primers). The data were produced by immunoSEQ multiplex PCR, yet TCRdb's version contains in-frame clones alone and is incomplete. The sample carries about 160,000 clones, around 80% recorded once. The TCR comes from a woman between 45 and 60 years old in good health and CMV-seropositive. The material sequenced was PBMCs.

The DNA for the CDR3 is TGTGCCAGCAGTTACCCCGGACTAGCCGGGGAGCTGTTTTTT. Its translation: CASSYPGLAGELFF. V and J are TRBV6-5 and TRBJ2-2, with 7 nucleotides matching TRBD2. Trimming removed 2 bases from V and 6 bases from J; junction bases left unmatched: 3. The CDR3 length is 14 residues. Germline V gene sequence: CDR1 MNHEY, CDR2 SVGAGI.